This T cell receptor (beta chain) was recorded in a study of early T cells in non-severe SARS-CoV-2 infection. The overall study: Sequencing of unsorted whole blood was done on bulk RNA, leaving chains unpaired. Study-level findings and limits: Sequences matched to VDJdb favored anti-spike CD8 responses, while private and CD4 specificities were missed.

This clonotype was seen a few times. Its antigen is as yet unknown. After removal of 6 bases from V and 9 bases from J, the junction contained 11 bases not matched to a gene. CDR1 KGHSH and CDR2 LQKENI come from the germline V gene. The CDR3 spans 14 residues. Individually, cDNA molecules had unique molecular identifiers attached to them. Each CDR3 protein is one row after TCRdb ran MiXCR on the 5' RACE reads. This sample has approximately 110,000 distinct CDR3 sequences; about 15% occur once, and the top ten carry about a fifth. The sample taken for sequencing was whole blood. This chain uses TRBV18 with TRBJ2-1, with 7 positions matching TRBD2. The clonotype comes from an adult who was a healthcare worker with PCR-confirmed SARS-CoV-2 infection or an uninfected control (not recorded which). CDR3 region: CASSQTSLDAEQFF. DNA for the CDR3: TGTGCCAGCTCCCAGACTAGCTTGGACGCTGAGCAGTTCTTC.